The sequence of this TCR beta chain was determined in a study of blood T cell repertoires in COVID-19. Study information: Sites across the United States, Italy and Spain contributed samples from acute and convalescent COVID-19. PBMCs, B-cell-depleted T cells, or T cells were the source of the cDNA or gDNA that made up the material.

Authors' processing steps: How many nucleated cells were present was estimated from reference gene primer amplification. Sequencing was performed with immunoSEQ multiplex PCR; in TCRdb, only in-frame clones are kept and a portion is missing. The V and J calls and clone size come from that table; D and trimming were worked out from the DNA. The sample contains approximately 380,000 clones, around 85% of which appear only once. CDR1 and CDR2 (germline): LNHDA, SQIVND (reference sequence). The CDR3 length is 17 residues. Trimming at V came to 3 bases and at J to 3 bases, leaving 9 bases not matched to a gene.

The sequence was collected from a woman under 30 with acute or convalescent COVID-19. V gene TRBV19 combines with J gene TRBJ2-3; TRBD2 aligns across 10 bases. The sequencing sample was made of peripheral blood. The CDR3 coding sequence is TGTGCCAGTAGTATGAGCCCAGCGGGAGGGCCAACAGATACGCAGTATTTT. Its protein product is CASSMSPAGGPTDTQYF.